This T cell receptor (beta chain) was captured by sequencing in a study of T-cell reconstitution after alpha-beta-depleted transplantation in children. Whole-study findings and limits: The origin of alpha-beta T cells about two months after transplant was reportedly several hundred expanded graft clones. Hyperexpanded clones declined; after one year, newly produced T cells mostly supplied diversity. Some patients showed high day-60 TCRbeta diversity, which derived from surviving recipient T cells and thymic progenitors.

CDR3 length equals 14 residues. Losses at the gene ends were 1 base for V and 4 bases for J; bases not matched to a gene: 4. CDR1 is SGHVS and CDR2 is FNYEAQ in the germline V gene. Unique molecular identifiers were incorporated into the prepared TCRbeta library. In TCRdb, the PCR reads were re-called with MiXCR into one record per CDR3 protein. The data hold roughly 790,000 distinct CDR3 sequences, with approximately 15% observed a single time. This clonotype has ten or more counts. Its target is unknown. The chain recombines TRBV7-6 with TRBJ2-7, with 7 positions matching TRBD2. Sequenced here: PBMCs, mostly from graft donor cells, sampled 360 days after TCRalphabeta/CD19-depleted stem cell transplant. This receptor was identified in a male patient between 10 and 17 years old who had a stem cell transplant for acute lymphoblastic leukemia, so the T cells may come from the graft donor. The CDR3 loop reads CASSLDASGYEQYF. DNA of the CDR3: TGTGCCAGCAGCTTAGATGCTAGCGGTTACGAGCAGTACTTC.